This T cell receptor (beta chain) was identified in a study of blood T cell repertoires in COVID-19. Across the whole study: The samples span acute and convalescent COVID-19 from the United States, Italy and Spain.

The data were produced by immunoSEQ multiplex PCR, yet TCRdb's version contains in-frame clones alone and is incomplete. Seen here are about 110,000 clones, 75% to 80% observed once, and the top ten hold roughly 17%. The sample taken for sequencing was peripheral blood. The clonotype originates from a woman of 80 years or more with active or convalescent COVID-19.

The CDR3 DNA reads as TGCGCCAGCAGCCCGGAGACTAGTGACAGGGAAGAGACCCAGTACTTC. Its protein is CASSPETSDREETQYF. The rearrangement links TRBV5-1 to TRBJ2-5; possibly TRBD1 for D (7 bases). CDR1 and CDR2 from the germline V gene are SGHRS and YFSETQ. The length of the CDR3 is 16 residues. Trimming removed 4 bases at V and 3 bases at J, with 19 bases between.